This T cell receptor (beta chain) was found in a study of T cell responses to AZD1222 COVID-19 vaccine (dated by TCRdb to 2020 to 2023). Context from the whole study: TCR sequencing covered 233 trial participants: some 210 given two doses of AZD1222 and around 25 given two doses of MenACWY control vaccine. Trial participants were enrolled into age subgroups of 18-55, 56-69 and 70-plus years, which contained 148, 28 and 57 TCR-sequenced participants, respectively.

Only one count was recorded for this clone. The antigen this receptor binds is unknown. No much larger clonotype is one base removed from it; base qualities were not supplied. This specimen's time point label, interpreted: sample from adult after SARS-CoV-2 infection, after symptom onset. Two convalescent COVID-19 patients, sampled after symptom onset from adults with prior SARS-CoV-2 infection, were also TCR-sequenced for comparison. Overall study outcomes, separate from this receptor: The 56-69-year group was small, and its depth increase did not reach significance, likely because of low power. After two AZD1222 doses, both the breadth and the depth of spike-specific TCRs were significantly higher than at day 0 and than in MenACWY recipients. Because no samples from the day 14 peak response were available, repertoires could be characterized only after the peak T cell response. Conclusions about previously exposed vaccinees are limited, since just a handful of AZD1222 recipients were seropositive for SARS-CoV-2 at baseline. CD4 TCRs associated with the vaccine covered the entire spike protein, and the dominant responses were in regions 160-218 and 743-854. Epitopes outside the regions mutated in the B.1.351 and B.1.1.7 variants were reportedly recognized by nearly half of the unique spike-specific TCRs. Most participants were white British and females outnumbered males, and the authors suggested that clonal diversity may have been underestimated.

The CDR3 regions of human TCRbeta chains were analyzed by immunosequencing. Per the original workflow: Repertoire TCRs were checked for matches against a reference library of SARS-CoV-2-specific TCRs that had been generated using the MIRA antigen-specificity platform. Breadth meant the fraction of unique TCRs that were SARS-CoV-2-associated, whereas depth meant the fraction of total T cells that were SARS-CoV-2-associated. Using the MIRA data, every spike-specific TCR was mapped to the spike region that the TCR reacted to and assigned to either a CD4 or a CD8 class. Log10-transformed breadth and depth values were compared by one-way ANOVA with Sidak's multiple comparisons tests. This immuneACCESS table, as held by TCRdb, lists in-frame sequences with V and J called but not all clones. Of the missing ones, under half trace to an unresolved V gene in checked studies; the others have no known cause. V and J calls and clone size are given by that table; D and trimming were obtained from the DNA. Here the sample has roughly 150,000 clones; roughly nine tenths occur a single time. The ten largest make up approximately 6.6% of the sample.

Trimming takes 5 bases off V and 4 bases off J; junction bases not matched to a gene: 1. Sequences MDHEN (CDR1) and SYDVKM (CDR2) are obtained from the germline V gene. The CDR3 starts with the cysteine, ends with the phenylalanine, and has 12 residues. The sequence is cut down to CDR3 DNA, 36 bases in frame from base 1. The chain joins TRBV28 to TRBJ1-2, with 7 bases matching TRBD1. Sequenced material: peripheral blood, taken after recovery from COVID-19. This clonotype was sampled from an adult who had recovered from COVID-19. The DNA sequence is as follows: TGTGCCAGCAGTCGACAGGGCTATGGCTACACCTTC. Its protein reads: CASSRQGYGYTF.